The 30 T cell receptor beta chains presented below share a single source sample, sequenced in a study of identical twins. TCRdb reanalysed the 5' RACE reads using MiXCR and keeps one entry per CDR3 protein. The profile shows some 500,000 distinct CDR3 sequences, approximately 15% of them singletons. The same sample was also used in a study of yellow fever vaccine responses in identical twins.

The sample was CD4+ T cells sorted from blood. All receptors derive from a young woman in good health.

This clonotype turned up a few times. V and J are TRBV27 and TRBJ2-6; TRBD1 matches at 10 bases. V was pared by 0 bases and J by 4 bases, with 6 bases of the junction left unmatched. This CDR3 has 18 amino acids. CDR1 is MNHEY and CDR2 is SMNVEV in the germline V gene (reference sequence). The CDR3 sequence: CASSLSRQGAQGANVLTF. The CDR3 nucleotides read TGTGCCAGCAGTTTATCCCGACAGGGGGCGCAAGGGGCCAACGTCCTGACTTTC.

In its sample, this clonotype was seen a few times. The chain is built from TRBV5-1 and TRBJ2-5; D gene uncertain. CDR1 is SGHRS, CDR2 YFSETQ, per germline. V lost 3 bases and J 5 bases, leaving 14 bases between the germline ends. The CDR3 is 14 amino acids. CDR3 sequence: CASSSYLLGETQYF. As DNA, the CDR3 is TGCGCCAGCAGCTCGTACCTCCTGGGGGAGACCCAGTACTTC.

This clonotype was seen ten or more times. The CDR3 protein is CASSLVLGWRSQETQYF. The CDR3 nucleotides are TGTGCCAGCAGCTTAGTTCTCGGTTGGCGGTCCCAAGAGACCCAGTACTTC. The chain has TRBV7-9 and TRBJ2-5; D uncertain. The germline V gene has CDR1 SEHNR and CDR2 FQNEAQ (reference sequence). The CDR3 length is 17 residues. Trimming left V 1 base short and J 1 base short, with 16 bases between.

Here the CDR3 reads CAWRASGPYNEQFF. In DNA, the CDR3 is TGTGCCTGGAGAGCGTCCGGTCCCTACAATGAGCAGTTCTTC. J is TRBJ2-1 and V is TRBV30, with D unresolved. The germline V gene has CDR1 GTSNPN and CDR2 SVGIG (reference sequence). CDR3 length: 14 amino acids. Trimming pared 3 bases from V and 2 bases from J, leaving 11 bases between.

Ten or more counts support this clonotype. The rearrangement joins TRBV28 to TRBJ2-1; TRBD2 matches at 11 bases. The ends lost 3 bases at V and 8 bases at J; junction bases unmatched: 9. The CDR3 runs to 16 residues. Germline V CDR1 and CDR2: MDHEN, SYDVKM. Here the CDR3 reads CASSFSLAGGPDEQFF. The CDR3 bases are TGTGCCAGCAGTTTCTCTTTAGCGGGAGGGCCAGATGAGCAGTTCTTC.

The gene calls are TRBV10-3 and TRBJ2-5; 10 positions match TRBD2. CDR3 length equals 16 residues. Germline trimming cut 4 bases from V and 2 bases from J; bases unmatched to any gene: 7. Germline-derived CDR1 and CDR2 are ENHRY and SYGVKD. CDR3 residues: CAISGLLAGPQETQYF. For the CDR3, the DNA is TGTGCCATCAGTGGGTTACTAGCGGGACCTCAAGAGACCCAGTACTTC.

The gene calls are TRBV18 and TRBJ2-3; a possible D gene is TRBD2 (6 bases). V lost 6 bases and J 5 bases, leaving 21 bases between the germline ends. The CDR3 contains 16 residues. Looked up from germline, CDR1 is KGHSH and CDR2 is LQKENI. CDR3 protein: CASSTISGREIDTQYF. The CDR3 DNA reads TGTGCCAGCTCCACTATTTCTGGACGGGAGATAGATACGCAGTATTTT.

This clonotype was observed many times. In DNA, the CDR3 is TGTGCCAGCAGCCAAAGACAGGGGGGAAGCTATGGCTACACCTTC. It is translated as CASSQRQGGSYGYTF. The chain combines TRBV3-1 with TRBJ1-2, with 9 bases that match TRBD1. The germline V gene has CDR1 LGHDT and CDR2 YNNKEL (reference sequence). The CDR3 runs to 15 residues. Losses at the gene ends were 2 bases for V and 4 bases for J; bases not matched to a gene: 5.

This clonotype was seen a handful of times. The chain has TRBV29-1 and TRBJ2-7; D is possibly TRBD1 or TRBD2 (5 bases each). The V gene's germline CDR1 is SQVTM and CDR2 ANQGSEA. This CDR3 has 14 residues. Trimming cost V 3 bases and J 2 bases, with 14 bases left between them. The CDR3 DNA is TGCAGCGTTGAGAGTGGGGGAAAGGCCTACGAGCAGTACTTC. The encoded protein is CSVESGGKAYEQYF.

The chain uses TRBV12-3 or TRBV12-4 and TRBJ1-2; D unresolved. V dropped 5 bases and J dropped 4 bases, with 23 bases sitting between them. The CDR3 loop spans 17 amino acids. CDR3 region: CASSGNIYGRASYGYTF. Written as DNA, the CDR3 is TGTGCCAGCAGTGGGAATATTTATGGAAGAGCTTCCTATGGCTACACCTTC.

The table lists this clonotype with a few counts. The rearrangement uses TRBV7-2 and TRBJ1-1; D is unresolved. Germline CDR1 and CDR2: SGHTA and FQGNSA. Trimming shortened V by 5 bases and J by 1 base, and 8 bases separated the two germline ends. This CDR3 region has 13 residues. CDR3 sequence reads: CASSRSPNTEAFF. DNA for the CDR3: TGTGCCAGCAGCCGCAGTCCGAACACTGAAGCTTTCTTT.

The gene calls are TRBV20-1 and TRBJ2-1; no clear D gene. Trimming removed 3 bases at V and 8 bases at J, with 23 bases between. Germline V gives CDR1 DFQATT, CDR2 SNEGSKA (reference sequence). The CDR3 totals 16 residues. Written as DNA, the CDR3 is TGCAGTGCTAGCCCACTCTTGCATTTATACACGGATGAGCAGTTCTTC. This sequence encodes CSASPLLHLYTDEQFF.

The genes are TRBV9 and TRBJ2-1; 12 positions match TRBD2. V was pared by 0 bases and J by 8 bases, with 6 bases of the junction left unmatched. Germline V gene data show CDR1 as SGDLS and CDR2 as YYNGEE. The CDR3 covers 16 residues. In DNA, the CDR3 is TGTGCCAGCAGCGTAGACCTAGCGGGGGGGCCAGATGAGCAGTTCTTC. It yields the protein CASSVDLAGGPDEQFF.

This clonotype was counted a few times. The chain joins TRBV28 to TRBJ2-1, with D tentatively TRBD2 (5 bases). The CDR3 has 16 amino acids. Germline values: CDR1 MDHEN, CDR2 SYDVKM. The V end lost 6 bases, the J end lost 7 bases, and 22 bases lay between the germline ends. The CDR3 protein is CASSRDVSGWENEQFF. CDR3 DNA: TGTGCCAGCAGCCGGGATGTCTCGGGTTGGGAAAATGAGCAGTTCTTC. Full variable domain (remainder filled in from reference TRBV28 and TRBJ2-1): DVKVTQSSRYLVKRTGEKVFLECVQDMDHENMFWYRQDPGLGLRLIYFSYDVKMKEKGDIPEGYSVSREKKERFSLILESASTNQTSMYLCASSRDVSGWENEQFFGPGTRLTVL.

This clonotype has more than one count but fewer than ten. This chain joins TRBV24-1 and TRBJ2-7, with a weak D call TRBD1 (5 bases). CDR3 length: 15 amino acids. V was trimmed by 3 bases and J by 3 bases, leaving 14 bases between them. CDR1 is KGHDR, CDR2 SFDVKD, per germline. The CDR3, as DNA: TGTGCCACCAGTGATCCCGGACGTGGACACTACGAGCAGTACTTC. Translation gives CATSDPGRGHYEQYF.

There are many counts of this clonotype. The V call is TRBV12-3 or TRBV12-4, the J call TRBJ1-6; 8 bases map to TRBD1. The CDR3 extends over 14 amino acids. The J segment lost 10 bases and the V segment lost 3 bases, leaving 5 bases of the junction unmatched. CDR3 region: CASSFGQGGSPLHF. The DNA of the CDR3 is TGTGCCAGCAGTTTTGGACAGGGAGGATCACCCCTCCACTTT.

The V gene is TRBV18, the J gene TRBJ2-5; D may correspond to TRBD1 or TRBD2 (5 bases each). V was clipped by 3 bases and J by 5 bases, with 13 bases between them. From germline, CDR1 is KGHSH and CDR2 LQKENI. The CDR3 has 14 amino acids. Here the CDR3 reads CASSPTRGLETQYF. CDR3 nucleotide sequence: TGTGCCAGCTCACCTACCCGGGGCCTCGAGACCCAGTACTTC.

This clonotype was observed a handful of times. The chain combines TRBV5-1 with TRBJ2-5, with 11 bases matching TRBD2. The V gene's germline CDR1 is SGHRS and CDR2 YFSETQ. The CDR3 runs to 16 residues. V dropped 4 bases and J dropped 5; count of bases not matched to a gene: 10. The CDR3 sequence: CASSDGTSGQMETQYF. In DNA form, the CDR3 reads TGCGCCAGCAGCGATGGGACTAGCGGCCAAATGGAGACCCAGTACTTC. Using reference TRBV5-1 and TRBJ2-5 for the parts outside the CDR3, the full variable domain is KAGVTQTPRYLIKTRGQQVTLSCSPISGHRSVSWYQQTPGQGLQFLFEYFSETQRNKGNFPGRFSGRQFSNSRSEMNVSTLELGDSALYLCASSDGTSGQMETQYFGPGTRLLVL.

This clonotype was seen ten or more times. The genes are TRBV5-1 and TRBJ2-7, with D unclear. This CDR3 region has 14 residues. From germline, CDR1 is SGHRS and CDR2 YFSETQ. V was pared by 4 bases and J by 6 bases, with 17 bases between. The CDR3 sequence: CASSQKGVSGEQYF. CDR3 DNA: TGCGCCAGCAGCCAGAAGGGTGTTTCAGGCGAGCAGTACTTC.

This clonotype came up a few times. This chain links TRBV5-1 with TRBJ1-3; unclear D gene. V lost 4 bases and J lost 4, with 6 bases in between. Germline V CDR1 and CDR2: SGHRS, YFSETQ. The CDR3 covers 12 residues. CDR3 bases: TGCGCCAGCAGCGTAGACGGAAACACCATATATTTT. Translation gives CASSVDGNTIYF.

The rearrangement uses TRBV5-1 and TRBJ2-3, with 8 positions matching TRBD1. The CDR3 loop spans 16 amino acids. The germline V gene encodes CDR1 SGHRS and CDR2 YFSETQ. With 3 bases clipped from V and 2 bases from J, the junction kept 8 bases outside the gene matches. The CDR3 DNA follows: TGCGCCAGCAGCTGGGCCCTGACAGGGGTCACAGATACGCAGTATTTT. Translated: CASSWALTGVTDTQYF.

This clonotype was counted a few times. The V gene is TRBV2, the J gene TRBJ2-5, with unresolved D. From germline, CDR1 is SNHLY and CDR2 FYNNEI. V lost 5 bases and J 3 bases, leaving 10 bases between the germline ends. The CDR3 runs to 13 residues. For the CDR3, the DNA is TGTGCCAGCAGTAAAAGGATGGAAGAGACCCAGTACTTC. It is translated as CASSKRMEETQYF.

The rearrangement joins TRBV4-1 to TRBJ2-6; D unresolved. Per the germline V gene, CDR1 is MGHRA and CDR2 is YSYEKL. The CDR3 is 16 amino acids. V lost 4 bases, J lost 0 bases, and 10 bases lay in between. The CDR3 bases are TGCGCCAGCAGCCCTAGTAGCTACTCTGGGGCCAACGTCCTGACTTTC. Protein: CASSPSSYSGANVLTF.

This clonotype was found a few times. The J gene is TRBJ2-5, the V gene TRBV19, with D perhaps assigned TRBD1 or TRBD2 (5 bases each). The CDR3 loop spans 14 amino acids. The V end was cut by 6 bases, the J end by 4 bases, with 15 bases between. Germline assignment: CDR1 LNHDA and CDR2 SQIVND (reference sequence). CDR3 loop: CASSSREGLETQYF. CDR3 nucleotide sequence: TGTGCCAGTAGCAGTCGTGAGGGGTTAGAGACCCAGTACTTC.

V gene TRBV27 combines with J gene TRBJ2-7; D may be TRBD1 (5 bases). V lost 5 bases to trimming and J lost 4 bases, with 15 bases between them. CDR3 length equals 14 residues. Germline V CDR1 and CDR2: MNHEY, SMNVEV (reference sequence). The CDR3 region has the DNA TGTGCCAGCAGTCCCGACAGAGCTGCATACGAGCAGTACTTC. This sequence encodes CASSPDRAAYEQYF.

This sequence joins TRBV7-9 and TRBJ2-7; 7 nucleotides align to TRBD1. The CDR3 is 15 residues long. Germline V gene data show CDR1 as SEHNR and CDR2 as FQNEAQ (reference sequence). Trimming removed 7 bases from V and 2 bases from J; junction bases left unmatched: 11. CDR3 DNA: TGTGCCAGCACCATAACAGGGGATGTGGCCTACGAGCAGTACTTC. This encodes CASTITGDVAYEQYF.

This clonotype has at least ten counts. This chain joins TRBV10-3 and TRBJ2-3; TRBD2 is a possible D gene (6 bases). The CDR3 has 15 residues. Trimming removed 0 bases from V and 4 bases from J, with 11 bases in between. Germline assignment: CDR1 ENHRY and CDR2 SYGVKD. CDR3 nucleotide sequence: TGTGCCATCAGTGAGTCTCTAGCGATCGCAGATACGCAGTATTTT. Translating it yields CAISESLAIADTQYF.

The chain couples TRBV7-2 to TRBJ2-7; the match to TRBD2 covers 7 bases. This CDR3 spans 15 amino acids. V shed 3 bases, J shed 3 bases, and the junction held 8 bases outside the gene matches. Germline loops: CDR1 SGHTA, CDR2 FQGNSA. This chain's CDR3 is CASSLGGGTFYEQYF. The CDR3, as DNA: TGTGCCAGCAGCTTGGGGGGGGGAACTTTCTACGAGCAGTACTTC.

This clonotype was seen a few times. V and J are TRBV6-2 or TRBV6-3 and TRBJ2-2, with a tentative D call TRBD2 (5 bases). Germline V gene lookup returns CDR1 MNHEY and CDR2 SVGEGT. V was pared by 7 bases and J by 2 bases, with 8 bases between. The CDR3 runs 13 residues. CDR3: CASKGRNTGELFF. CDR3 nucleotides: TGTGCCAGCAAAGGGAGAAACACCGGGGAGCTGTTTTTT.

The V and J genes are TRBV7-6 and TRBJ2-7; D gene uncertain. CDR3 size: 16 residues. Between the trimmed V and J ends, which lost 0 bases and 2 bases, there was a span of 14 bases. The germline V gene encodes CDR1 SGHVS and CDR2 FNYEAQ. CDR3: CASSLAVPAQAYEQYF. As DNA, the CDR3 is TGTGCCAGCAGCTTAGCGGTCCCGGCCCAGGCCTACGAGCAGTACTTC. The entire variable domain, with the rest obtained from reference TRBV7-6 and TRBJ2-7, is as follows: GAGVSQSPRYKVTKRGQDVALRCDPISGHVSLYWYRQALGQGPEFLTYFNYEAQQDKSGLPNDRFSAERPEGSISTLTIQRTEQRDSAMYRCASSLAVPAQAYEQYFGPGTRLTVT.